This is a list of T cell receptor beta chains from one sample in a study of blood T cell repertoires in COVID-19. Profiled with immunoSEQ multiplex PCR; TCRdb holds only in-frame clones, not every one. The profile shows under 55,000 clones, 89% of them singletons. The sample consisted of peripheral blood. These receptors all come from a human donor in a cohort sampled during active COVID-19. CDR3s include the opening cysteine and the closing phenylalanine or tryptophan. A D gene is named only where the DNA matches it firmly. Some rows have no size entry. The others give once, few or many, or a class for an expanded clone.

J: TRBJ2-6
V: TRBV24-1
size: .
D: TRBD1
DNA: TGTGCCACCAGTGACTCGAGGACAGGGGGAACTGGGGCCAACGTCCTGACTTTC
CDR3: CATSDSRTGGTGANVLTF

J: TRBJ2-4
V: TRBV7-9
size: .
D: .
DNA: TGTGCCAGCAGCTTATATTCCAAAAACATTCAGTACTTC
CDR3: CASSLYSKNIQYF

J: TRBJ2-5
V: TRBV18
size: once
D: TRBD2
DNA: TGTGCCAGCTCACCCTCGGGACTATCCCAAGAGACCCAGTACTTC
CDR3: CASSPSGLSQETQYF

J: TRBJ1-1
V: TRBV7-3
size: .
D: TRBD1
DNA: TGTGCCAGCAGCGCAACAGGGGGCACTGAAGCTTTCTTT
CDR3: CASSATGGTEAFF

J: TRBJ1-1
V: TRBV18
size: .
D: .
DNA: TGTGCCAGCTCACCACGACAGATGAACACTGAAGCTTTCTTT
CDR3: CASSPRQMNTEAFF

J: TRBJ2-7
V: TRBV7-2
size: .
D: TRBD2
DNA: TGTGCCAGCAGCCCTAGCGGGGGTCCCTACGAGCAGTACTTC
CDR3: CASSPSGGPYEQYF

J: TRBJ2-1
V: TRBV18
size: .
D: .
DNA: TGTGCCAGCTCACCCGACAGCGCCTACAATGAGCAGTTCTTC
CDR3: CASSPDSAYNEQFF

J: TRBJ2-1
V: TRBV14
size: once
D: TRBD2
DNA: TGTGCCAGCAGCCTTATCAGCGGGAGGTCCTACAATGAGCAGTTCTTC
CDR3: CASSLISGRSYNEQFF

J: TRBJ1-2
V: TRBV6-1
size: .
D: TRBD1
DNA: TGTGCCAGCAGTGGCTCCGGTAGGGACAGGGTTTACTATGGCTACACCTTC
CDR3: CASSGSGRDRVYYGYTF

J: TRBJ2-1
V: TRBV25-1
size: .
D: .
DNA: TGTGCCAGCAGTGTGGCGAGCAGGGCAAATGAGCAGTTCTTC
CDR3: CASSVASRANEQFF

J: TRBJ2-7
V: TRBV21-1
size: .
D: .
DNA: TGTGCCAGCAGCAATCCGTTGGGAGGGAACTCCTACGAGCAGTACTTC
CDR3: CASSNPLGGNSYEQYF

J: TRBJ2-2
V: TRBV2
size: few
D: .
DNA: TGTGCCAGCACCGTGGGCCAGTCCACCGGGGAGCTGTTTTTT
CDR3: CASTVGQSTGELFF

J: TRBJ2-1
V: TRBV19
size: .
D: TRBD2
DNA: TGTGCCAGTAGCGCGGGACTATACAATGAGCAGTTCTTC
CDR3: CASSAGLYNEQFF

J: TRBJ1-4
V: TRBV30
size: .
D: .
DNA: TGTGCCTGGAGTGTACGGGGAGGGGAGGAAAAACTGTTTTTT
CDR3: CAWSVRGGEEKLFF

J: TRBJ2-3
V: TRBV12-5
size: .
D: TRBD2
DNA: TGTGCTAGTGGCAAGGGACTAGCGGGGGGGCTAGATACGCAGTATTTT
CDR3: CASGKGLAGGLDTQYF

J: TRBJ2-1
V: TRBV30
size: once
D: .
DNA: TGTGCCTGGAGCAAATACAACTTTTCCAGCGGACCTTACAATGAGCAGTTCTTC
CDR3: CAWSKYNFSSGPYNEQFF

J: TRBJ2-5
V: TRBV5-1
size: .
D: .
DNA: TGCGCCAGCAGCTTGGATCCGAGATCCTCAGAGACCCAGTACTTC
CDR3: CASSLDPRSSETQYF

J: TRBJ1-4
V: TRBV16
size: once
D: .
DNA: TGTGCCAGCAGCCAACCTCGGCCTGGGCGGGGGGCTAGGGAAAAACTGTTTTTT
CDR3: CASSQPRPGRGAREKLFF

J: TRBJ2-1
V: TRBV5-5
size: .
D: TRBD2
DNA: TGTGCCAGCAGCTCCGGACTAGCGCGACTCTCCAAGCAGTTCTTC
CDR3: CASSSGLARLSKQFF

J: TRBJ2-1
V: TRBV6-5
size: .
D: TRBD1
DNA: TGTGCCAGCAGTCGGGGACAGGGCTCCTACAATGAGCAGTTCTTC
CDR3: CASSRGQGSYNEQFF

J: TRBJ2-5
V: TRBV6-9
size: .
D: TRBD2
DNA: TGTGCCAGCAGTACCGTGGCGCAGCGGGGATTACAAGAGACCCAGTACTTC
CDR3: CASSTVAQRGLQETQYF

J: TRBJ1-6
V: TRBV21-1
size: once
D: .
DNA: TGTGCCAGCAGCGACGGGACAGGGGAAGACTCACCCCTCCACTTT
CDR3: CASSDGTGEDSPLHF

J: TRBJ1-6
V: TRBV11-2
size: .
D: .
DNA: TGTGCCAGCAGCTTACAAGGGAGCTCCTATAATTCACCCCTCCACTTT
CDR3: CASSLQGSSYNSPLHF

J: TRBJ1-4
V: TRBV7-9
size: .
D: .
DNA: TGTGCCAGCAGCTTAGCGCTCGAGGTCGCAACTAATGAAAAACTGTTTTTT
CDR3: CASSLALEVATNEKLFF

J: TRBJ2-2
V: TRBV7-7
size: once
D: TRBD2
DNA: TGTGCCAGCAGCCCCGGGGGGGCCTTAACCGGGGAGCTGTTTTTT
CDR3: CASSPGGALTGELFF

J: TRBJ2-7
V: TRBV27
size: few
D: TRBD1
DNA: TGTGCCAGTCAAGGACAGGGAAGGGACGAGCAGTACTTC
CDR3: CASQGQGRDEQYF

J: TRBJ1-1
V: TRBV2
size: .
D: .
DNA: TGTGCCAGCTCAGTTCTGGAGGCTGAAGCTTTCTTT
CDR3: CASSVLEAEAFF

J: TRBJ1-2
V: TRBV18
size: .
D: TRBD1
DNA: TGTGCCAGCTCAACCAACACAGGGGCTTCTAACTATGGCTACACCTTC
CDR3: CASSTNTGASNYGYTF